These 27 T cell receptor beta chains were sequenced from one sample in a study of type 1 regulatory T cells. No antigen is known for these receptors. TCRdb analysed the reads with MiXCR anew, one entry per CDR3 protein. The table has about 60,000 distinct CDR3 sequences, approximately 60% seen once; the top ten hold 1.5% to 2%. The source material was cultured non-Tr1 T cells, either the whole culture or a sorted T cell fraction (not recorded which). Source of these receptors: a human donor in good health.

The V gene is TRBV20-1, the J gene TRBJ1-5, with D tentatively TRBD1 (6 bases). CDR3 length: 13 residues. The V and J ends lost 4 bases and 3 bases respectively, with 10 bases between them. Germline assignment: CDR1 DFQATT and CDR2 SNEGSKA (reference sequence). The CDR3 DNA reads TGCAGTGCTATAGGACAGTACAATCAGCCCCAGCATTTT. Translation gives CSAIGQYNQPQHF.

This clonotype turned up a few times. This rearrangement joins TRBV20-1 to TRBJ2-7; D is uncertain. This CDR3 is 14 amino acids long. Trimming pared 0 bases from V and 3 bases from J, leaving 12 bases between. Looked up from germline, CDR1 is DFQATT and CDR2 is SNEGSKA (reference sequence). CDR3 nucleotides: TGCAGTGCTAGAGAATCCCCTGGGGACTACGAGCAGTACTTC. Translation: CSARESPGDYEQYF.

The gene calls are TRBV5-6 and TRBJ1-2; 7 nucleotides align to TRBD1. Germline V gene lookup returns CDR1 SGHDT and CDR2 YYEEEE. Losses at the gene ends were 8 bases for V and 0 bases for J; bases not matched to a gene: 7. The CDR3 sequence is 14 residues long. The CDR3 sequence is CARAEGATNYGYTF. CDR3 nucleotide sequence: TGTGCCAGGGCGGAGGGGGCCACTAACTATGGCTACACCTTC.

The chain carries TRBV6-2 or TRBV6-3 and TRBJ2-7; TRBD2 agrees at 10 bases. V was pared by 8 bases and J by 0 bases, with 4 bases of the junction left unmatched. CDR3 size: 14 residues. Germline V gene sequence: CDR1 MNHEY, CDR2 SVGEGT. CDR3 in amino acids: CASRTSGVSYEQYF. The DNA of the CDR3 is TGTGCCAGCCGGACTAGCGGAGTCTCCTACGAGCAGTACTTC.

The table lists this clonotype with a count of one. The rearrangement links TRBV7-9 to TRBJ2-1, with D possibly matching TRBD1 (6 bases). This CDR3 spans 13 amino acids. V was trimmed by 3 bases and J by 10 bases, leaving 13 bases between them. Germline V CDR1 and CDR2: SEHNR, FQNEAQ (reference sequence). The CDR3 reads CASSFLGQSEQFF. CDR3 DNA sequence: TGTGCCAGCAGCTTCTTAGGACAGTCCGAGCAGTTCTTC.

This clonotype has a handful of counts. This chain joins TRBV20-1 and TRBJ1-4; TRBD1 aligns across 7 bases. This CDR3 is 12 amino acids long. V shed 6 bases and J 10 bases; nucleotides not matched to a gene: 8. Germline loops: CDR1 DFQATT, CDR2 SNEGSKA (reference sequence). Here the CDR3 reads CSAPDRSGKLFF. CDR3 bases: TGCAGTGCACCGGACAGGAGTGGAAAACTGTTTTTT.

This rearrangement joins TRBV7-2 to TRBJ2-7; possible D gene TRBD2, 6 bases. V was pared by 5 bases and J by 8 bases, with 16 bases between. Germline CDR1 SGHTA, CDR2 FQGNSA. The CDR3 covers 13 residues. Here the CDR3 reads CASSQLGLKKQYF. The CDR3 bases are TGTGCCAGCAGCCAACTCGGACTAAAGAAGCAGTACTTC.

As regards this clonotype: Possible read error: a much larger clone is one base away. The rearrangement joins TRBV20-1 to TRBJ2-4, with TRBD1 identical over 9 bases. In germline, CDR1 is DFQATT, CDR2 SNEGSKA (reference sequence). CDR3 length: 19 residues. J lost 0 bases, V lost 5 bases, and 17 bases had no gene match. CDR3 amino acids: CSAQTGGPTLAPAKNIQYF. The CDR3 nucleotides read TGCAGTGCTCAAACAGGGGGCCCAACCTTGGCACCAGCCAAAAACATTCAGTACTTC.

This clonotype has only a few counts. V gene TRBV20-1 combines with J gene TRBJ1-6; unclear D gene. CDR1 is DFQATT and CDR2 is SNEGSKA in the germline V gene (reference sequence). This CDR3 comprises 14 residues. Trimming cost V 0 bases and J 6 bases, with 9 bases left between them. The CDR3 DNA sequence: TGCAGTGCTAGAGATTGGGCAGCTAATTCACCCCTCCACTTT. It translates to CSARDWAANSPLHF.

There are a few counts of this clonotype. The chain uses TRBV18 and TRBJ2-7; 7 bases are a match to TRBD1. From germline, CDR1 is KGHSH and CDR2 LQKENI. The CDR3 length is 15 residues. V shed 4 bases and J 2 bases; nucleotides not matched to a gene: 8. CDR3 residues: CASSLDSGQTYEQYF. The CDR3 DNA follows: TGTGCCAGCTCACTAGATTCGGGACAGACCTACGAGCAGTACTTC.

This clonotype was observed a few times. V is TRBV5-1 and J is TRBJ2-2; D is perhaps TRBD1 (6 bases). Per germline, CDR1 SGHRS and CDR2 YFSETQ. Trimming left V 1 base short and J 0 bases short, with 7 bases between. This CDR3 spans 15 amino acids. In DNA form, the CDR3 reads TGCGCCAGCAGCTTGACAGGGCCGAACACCGGGGAGCTGTTTTTT. It codes for CASSLTGPNTGELFF.

This clonotype turned up a few times. This chain joins TRBV11-2 and TRBJ1-4; TRBD1 aligns across 7 bases. The CDR3 has 16 amino acids. Germline V gene data show CDR1 as SGHAT and CDR2 as FQNNGV. With V trimmed by 6 bases and J by 0 bases, 7 bases remained unmatched. The CDR3 sequence is CASSSRQGSTNEKLFF. CDR3 in DNA: TGTGCCAGCAGTTCCAGACAGGGATCAACTAATGAAAAACTGTTTTTT.

This clonotype was recorded a few times. The chain has TRBV20-1 and TRBJ2-3, with TRBD2 identical over 7 bases. The germline CDR1 and CDR2 sequences are DFQATT and SNEGSKA (reference sequence). V shed 6 bases and J 0 bases; nucleotides not matched to a gene: 9. The CDR3 is 15 amino acids. CDR3 sequence: CSAHLAVLSTDTQYF. The CDR3 bases are TGCAGTGCCCACCTAGCGGTCCTTAGCACAGATACGCAGTATTTT.

This rearrangement joins TRBV12-3 or TRBV12-4 to TRBJ1-1; D not certain. The CDR3 runs 12 residues. With 3 bases removed from V and 2 bases from J, the gap between germline ends came to 4 bases. The chain's CDR3 is CASSFANTEAFF. In DNA form, the CDR3 reads TGTGCCAGCAGTTTTGCCAACACTGAAGCTTTCTTT.

The chain is built from TRBV5-5 and TRBJ1-3; D is unclear. V was trimmed by 1 base and J by 8 bases, leaving 13 bases between them. Germline CDR1 and CDR2: SGHKS and YYEKEE (reference sequence). The length of the CDR3 is 14 residues. This CDR3 reads CASSLIFLVDTIYF. The CDR3 nucleotides read TGTGCCAGCAGCTTGATTTTTTTAGTGGACACCATATATTTT.

The V and J genes are TRBV19 and TRBJ2-7; D is undetermined. CDR1 and CDR2 from the germline V gene are LNHDA and SQIVND (reference sequence). The CDR3 has 14 amino acids. V was cut by 6 bases and J by 1 base, with 13 bases left in between. The DNA for the CDR3 is TGTGCCAGTAGCCTAACGACTGATTCCTACGAGCAGTACTTC. Its protein is CASSLTTDSYEQYF.

The CDR3 loop reads CASSLRGVSTDTQYF. The CDR3 bases are TGCGCCAGCAGCTTGAGAGGGGTTAGCACAGATACGCAGTATTTT. The genes are TRBV5-1 and TRBJ2-3; D could derive from TRBD1 or TRBD2 (5 bases each). Germline loops: CDR1 SGHRS, CDR2 YFSETQ. V lost 1 base and J 0 bases, leaving 9 bases between the germline ends. The CDR3 contains 15 residues.

The CDR3 spells CASSPSGPKNQPQHF. The CDR3 DNA is TGTGCCAGCAGTCCATCGGGGCCAAAGAATCAGCCCCAGCATTTT. The J gene is TRBJ1-5, the V gene TRBV27; D might be TRBD1 (5 bases). V was shortened by 5 bases and J by 4 bases, with 15 bases between the two germline ends. The CDR3 sequence is 15 residues long. Germline V gene lookup returns CDR1 MNHEY and CDR2 SMNVEV (reference sequence).

In this sample, this clonotype turned up a few times. V usage is TRBV4-2 and J usage is TRBJ2-7, with D possibly matching TRBD2 (6 bases). This CDR3 has 15 residues. Germline lookup yields CDR1 LGHNA and CDR2 YNFKEQ. Between the trimmed V and J ends, which lost 0 bases and 2 bases, there was a span of 11 bases. CDR3 in amino acids: CASSQEKWGAYEQYF. The CDR3 region has the DNA TGTGCCAGCAGCCAAGAGAAGTGGGGGGCCTACGAGCAGTACTTC.

The J gene is TRBJ2-7, the V gene TRBV10-1; 8 nucleotides align to TRBD1. CDR1 is WNHNN, CDR2 SYGVQD, per germline (reference sequence). This CDR3 has 13 residues. V shed 6 bases, J shed 6 bases, and the junction held 7 bases outside the gene matches. CDR3 DNA sequence: TGCGCCAGCAGGCCCGGACAGGGAGGCGAGCAGTACTTC. Amino acid sequence: CASRPGQGGEQYF.

V and J are TRBV4-2 and TRBJ2-7, with a weak D call TRBD2 (6 bases). Trimming took 0 bases from V and 3 from J, leaving 12 bases between them. Germline V lookup: CDR1 LGHNA, CDR2 YNFKEQ. The CDR3 runs to 15 residues. CDR3 sequence reads: CASSQEGGNGYEQYF. The CDR3 DNA follows: TGTGCCAGCAGCCAAGAAGGCGGGAACGGCTACGAGCAGTACTTC.

Note on this clonotype: At one end the junction does not follow the germline gene, possibly because of a read error. The chain is built from TRBV24-1 and TRBJ2-3, with D tentatively TRBD1 or TRBD2 (5 bases each). CDR3 length: 13 amino acids. Germline V gives CDR1 KGHDR, CDR2 SFDVKD. The CDR3 coding sequence is TGTGCCACCAACCGGGACGGATCAGATACACAGTATTTT. Translation gives CATNRDGSDTQYF.

Notes on this clonotype: One end of the junction does not line up with germline, which may come from a read error. The chain carries TRBV19 and TRBJ2-6; D may be TRBD2 (6 bases). This CDR3 is built from 17 residues. Germline values: CDR1 LNHDA, CDR2 SQIVND (reference sequence). The CDR3 here is CASSITRRGSGANALTF. The CDR3 DNA reads as TGTGCCAGTAGTATTACGAGGCGGGGCTCTGGGGCCAACGCCCTGACTTTC.

The CDR3 nucleotides are TGCAGCGTTGAAGACCCCGGAAGCAGGGCGCGGAATGAGCAGTTCTTC. Amino acid sequence: CSVEDPGSRARNEQFF. The V gene is TRBV29-1, the J gene TRBJ2-1; D may be TRBD1 (5 bases). V shed 0 bases and J shed 7 bases, with 19 bases lying between them. The length of the CDR3 is 16 residues. In germline, CDR1 is SQVTM, CDR2 ANQGSEA.

The V and J genes are TRBV5-6 and TRBJ2-4; D is uncertain. The CDR3 contains 13 residues. The ends were cut back, 1 base at V and 7 bases at J, with 9 bases in the middle. Germline V gives CDR1 SGHDT, CDR2 YYEEEE. The CDR3 spells CASSLLDANIQYF. CDR3 nucleotide sequence: TGTGCCAGCAGCTTGTTAGATGCGAACATTCAGTACTTC.

In this sample, this clonotype turned up a few times. V is TRBV30 and J is TRBJ2-3, with D hard to call. The CDR3 totals 14 residues. Trimming pared 0 bases from V and 1 base from J, leaving 8 bases between. Germline CDR1 reads GTSNPN; CDR2 reads SVGIG (reference sequence). The CDR3 DNA is TGTGCCTGGAGTGTTGGGTCTCGCACAGATACGCAGTATTTT. Amino acids: CAWSVGSRTDTQYF.

V and J are TRBV30 and TRBJ1-2; D perhaps matches TRBD1 (5 bases). Per the germline V gene, CDR1 is GTSNPN and CDR2 is SVGIG (reference sequence). The CDR3 length is 14 residues. Deletions cut 3 bases from V and 0 bases from J, with 11 bases between. The CDR3 reads CAWSPDSTNYGYTF. The CDR3 DNA sequence: TGTGCCTGGAGCCCTGACAGCACTAACTATGGCTACACCTTC.